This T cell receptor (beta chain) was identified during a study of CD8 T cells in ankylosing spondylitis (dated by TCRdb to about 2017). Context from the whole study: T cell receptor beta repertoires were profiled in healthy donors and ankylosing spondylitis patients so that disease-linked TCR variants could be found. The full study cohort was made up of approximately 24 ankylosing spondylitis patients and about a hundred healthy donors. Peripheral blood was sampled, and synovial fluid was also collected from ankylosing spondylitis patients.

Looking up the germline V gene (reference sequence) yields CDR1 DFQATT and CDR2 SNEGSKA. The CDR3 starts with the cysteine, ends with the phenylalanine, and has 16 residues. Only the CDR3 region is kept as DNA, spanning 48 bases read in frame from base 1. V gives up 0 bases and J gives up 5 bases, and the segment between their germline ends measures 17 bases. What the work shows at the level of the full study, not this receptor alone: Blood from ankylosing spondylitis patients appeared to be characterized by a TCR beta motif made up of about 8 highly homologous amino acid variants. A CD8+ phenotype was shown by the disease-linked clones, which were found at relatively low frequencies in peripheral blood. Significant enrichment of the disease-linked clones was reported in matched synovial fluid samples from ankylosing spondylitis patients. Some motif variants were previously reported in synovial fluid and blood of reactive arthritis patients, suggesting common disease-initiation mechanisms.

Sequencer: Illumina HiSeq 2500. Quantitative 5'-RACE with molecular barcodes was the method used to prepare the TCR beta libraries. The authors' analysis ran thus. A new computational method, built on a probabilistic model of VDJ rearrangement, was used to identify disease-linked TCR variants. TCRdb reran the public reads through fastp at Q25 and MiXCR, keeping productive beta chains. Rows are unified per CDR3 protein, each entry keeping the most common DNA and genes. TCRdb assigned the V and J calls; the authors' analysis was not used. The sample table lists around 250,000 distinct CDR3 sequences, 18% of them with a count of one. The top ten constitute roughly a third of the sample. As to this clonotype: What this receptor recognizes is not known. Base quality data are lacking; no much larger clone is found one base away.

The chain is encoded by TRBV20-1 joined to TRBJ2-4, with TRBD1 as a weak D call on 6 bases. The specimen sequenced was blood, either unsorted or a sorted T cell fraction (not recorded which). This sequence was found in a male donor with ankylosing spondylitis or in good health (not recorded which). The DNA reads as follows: TGCAGTGCTAGAGAGATGATGGGCAGGGGAGAAAACATTCAGTACTTC. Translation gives CSAREMMGRGENIQYF.